This T cell receptor (beta chain) was documented in a study of T cell repertoires in cytomegalovirus infection. There are many counts of this clonotype. TCRdb reprocessed the reads with MiXCR, giving one entry per CDR3 protein. The table lists about 260,000 distinct CDR3 sequences, less than 9.5% of them singletons, with around 15% in the top ten. J lost 2 bases, V lost 4 bases, and 12 bases had no gene match. Germline CDR1 is MDHEN and CDR2 is SYDVKM. This CDR3 contains 17 residues. Specimen: PBMCs. The receptor comes from a human donor in good health (CMV status not recorded). Some clones in this sample may be carry-over from other donors' samples. This chain links TRBV28 with TRBJ1-1; 8 bases agree with TRBD1. This CDR3 reads CASSSTHRGFGNTEAFF. The CDR3 DNA reads TGTGCCAGCAGTTCGACTCACAGGGGGTTTGGAAACACTGAAGCTTTCTTT.